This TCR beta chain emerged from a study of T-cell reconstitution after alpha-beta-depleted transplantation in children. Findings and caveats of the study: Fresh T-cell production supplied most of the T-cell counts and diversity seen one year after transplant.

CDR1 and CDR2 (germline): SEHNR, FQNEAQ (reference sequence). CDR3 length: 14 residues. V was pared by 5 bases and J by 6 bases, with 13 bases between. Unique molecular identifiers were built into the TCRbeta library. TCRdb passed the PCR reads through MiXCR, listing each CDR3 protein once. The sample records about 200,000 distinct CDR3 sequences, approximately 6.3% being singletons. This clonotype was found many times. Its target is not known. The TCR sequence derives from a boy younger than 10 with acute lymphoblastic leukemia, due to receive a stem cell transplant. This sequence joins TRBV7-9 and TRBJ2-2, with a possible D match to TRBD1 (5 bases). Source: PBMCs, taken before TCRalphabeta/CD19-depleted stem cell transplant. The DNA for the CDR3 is TGTGCCAGCAGCCTCCTCAGGGAAGCCGGGGAGCTGTTTTTT. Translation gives CASSLLREAGELFF.